These 27 T cell receptor beta chains share one sample of origin, sequenced in a study of beta chain features in type 1 diabetes. The study reverse transcribed the entire isolated RNA, so it sequenced expressed TCRB transcripts. Generated by immunoSEQ multiplex PCR, the TCRdb table keeps only in-frame clones and is missing some. The table lists over 500,000 clones, roughly a sixth of them singletons, with approximately 0.087% in the top ten. Sequenced: naive CD4+ T cells from blood. The source is a man younger than 30 in good health.

J is TRBJ2-7 and V is TRBV19; 7 nucleotides align to TRBD1. V trimming: 6 bases; J trimming: 0 bases; junction bases outside the gene matches: 8. The length of the CDR3 is 15 residues. Germline lookup yields CDR1 LNHDA and CDR2 SQIVND (reference sequence). CDR3 residues: CASRTGDLSSYEQYF. For the CDR3, the DNA is TGTGCCAGTAGAACAGGGGACCTTAGCTCCTACGAGCAGTACTTC.

The chain joins TRBV29-1 to TRBJ1-1; D perhaps matches TRBD1 (5 bases). Per germline, CDR1 SQVTM and CDR2 ANQGSEA. The CDR3 contains 13 residues. Trimming stripped 2 bases from V and 5 bases from J, with 12 bases between. The CDR3, as DNA: TGCAGCGTTGAAAGGACGGGGGGAACTGAAGCTTTCTTT. It translates to CSVERTGGTEAFF.

The chain has TRBV19 and TRBJ2-4, with D perhaps given as TRBD1 or TRBD2 (5 bases each). The germline gives CDR1 LNHDA, CDR2 SQIVND (reference sequence). The CDR3 covers 18 residues. Trimming cost V 3 bases and J 0 bases, with 18 bases left between them. The CDR3 reads CASSIRSRDPLAKNIQYF. CDR3 DNA: TGTGCCAGTAGTATCCGGTCCCGGGACCCCCTAGCCAAAAACATTCAGTACTTC.

This clone was found a few times. This chain connects TRBV7-2 to TRBJ1-4; no clear D. The CDR3 has 15 amino acids. Germline CDR1 reads SGHTA; CDR2 reads FQGNSA. V lost 1 base and J lost 13, with 19 bases in between. CDR3 protein: CASSLGPERSLALFF. CDR3 coding DNA: TGTGCCAGCAGCTTAGGGCCGGAACGGAGCTTGGCACTGTTTTTT.

This clone was recorded a few times. The chain carries TRBV29-1 and TRBJ2-7; 12 bases line up with TRBD2. The V and J ends lost 7 bases and 6 bases, in that order; junction bases with no gene match: 7. Germline CDR1 is SQVTM and CDR2 is ANQGSEA. There are 13 residues in the CDR3. In DNA form, the CDR3 reads TGCAGCGCCTCACTAGCGGGAGGCTCCGAGCAGTACTTC. Translation: CSASLAGGSEQYF.

The chain recombines TRBV4-3 with TRBJ2-2, with 11 bases that match TRBD1. CDR3 size: 16 residues. Germline CDR1 and CDR2: LGHNA and YSLEER. After removal of 5 bases from V and 4 bases from J, the junction contained 6 bases not matched to a gene. This chain's CDR3 is CASSFRTGGITGELFF. In DNA form, the CDR3 reads TGCGCCAGCAGCTTTCGGACAGGGGGCATCACCGGGGAGCTGTTTTTT.

This clone has at least ten counts. The chain has TRBV14 and TRBJ1-5, with TRBD1 as a possible D gene (5 bases). This CDR3 is built from 13 residues. The germline V and J ends were trimmed by 4 bases and 6 bases, with 10 bases remaining between them. The germline CDR1 and CDR2 sequences are SGHDN and FVKESK. This CDR3 is CASSLRVVQPQHF. As DNA, the CDR3 is TGTGCCAGCAGCCTCAGGGTTGTTCAGCCCCAGCATTTT.

The J gene is TRBJ2-5, the V gene TRBV2; D unresolved. V was trimmed by 3 bases and J by 1 base, leaving 18 bases between them. Germline V gene data show CDR1 as SNHLY and CDR2 as FYNNEI. The CDR3 has 17 amino acids. The CDR3 here is CASSEAAARLLQETQYF. CDR3 nucleotide sequence: TGTGCCAGCAGTGAGGCCGCCGCCCGGCTCCTCCAAGAGACCCAGTACTTC.

The rearrangement links TRBV5-4 to TRBJ1-1; 11 bases are shared with TRBD1. The CDR3 totals 15 residues. The V segment lost 3 bases and the J segment 5 bases; nucleotides outside the gene matches: 6. Germline V CDR1 and CDR2: SGHNT, YYREEE (reference sequence). Written as DNA, the CDR3 is TGTGCCAGCAGCTCGACCGGGACAGGGGGGACTGAAGCTTTCTTT. This codes for CASSSTGTGGTEAFF. The variable domain in full, with the rest retrieved from reference TRBV5-4 and TRBJ1-1, is ETGVTQSPTHLIKTRGQQVTLRCSSQSGHNTVSWYQQALGQGPQFIFQYYREEENGRGNFPPRFSGLQFPNYSSELNVNALELDDSALYLCASSSTGTGGTEAFFGQGTRLTVV.

Concerning this clone: The identical CDR3 is also encoded by other nucleotide sequences in the sample. The chain combines TRBV28 with TRBJ1-5, with 9 bases identical to TRBD1. Germline V gene sequence: CDR1 MDHEN, CDR2 SYDVKM. After removal of 6 bases from V and 1 base from J, the junction contained 4 bases not matched to a gene. CDR3 length: 15 amino acids. CDR3 sequence: CASSPGQGSNQPQHF. The DNA for the CDR3 is TGTGCCAGCAGCCCCGGACAGGGGAGCAATCAGCCCCAGCATTTT.

This chain joins TRBV9 and TRBJ2-1, with D perhaps assigned TRBD1 or TRBD2 (6 bases each). Trimming stripped 0 bases from V and 3 bases from J, with 10 bases between. The CDR3 totals 15 residues. Germline loops: CDR1 SGDLS, CDR2 YYNGEE. This CDR3 reads CASSVDGGHYNEQFF. As DNA, the CDR3 is TGTGCCAGCAGCGTAGATGGGGGGCACTACAATGAGCAGTTCTTC.

The chain carries TRBV4-2 and TRBJ1-2; D perhaps matches TRBD1 (6 bases). CDR1 is LGHNA and CDR2 is YNFKEQ in the germline V gene. The CDR3 spans 17 residues. Deletions cut 0 bases from V and 8 bases from J, with 22 bases between. Written as DNA, the CDR3 is TGTGCCAGCAGCCAAGATCAGGGGCCGCTCCTGGGTATGGGCTACACCTTC. Translating it yields CASSQDQGPLLGMGYTF.

The chain carries TRBV28 and TRBJ2-7; D not certain. This CDR3 spans 13 amino acids. Trimming left V 2 bases short and J 2 bases short, with 7 bases between. Germline values: CDR1 MDHEN, CDR2 SYDVKM. DNA for the CDR3: TGTGCCAGCAGTTTACGACATCCCTACGAGCAGTACTTC. Translated, it gives CASSLRHPYEQYF.

The chain links TRBV28 to TRBJ2-7; D gene uncertain. There are 16 residues in the CDR3. V was trimmed by 2 bases and J by 0 bases, leaving 14 bases between them. CDR1 and CDR2 from the germline V gene are MDHEN and SYDVKM. The CDR3 loop is CASSLIPAEASYEQYF. CDR3 nucleotide sequence: TGTGCCAGCAGTTTAATCCCAGCAGAAGCCTCCTACGAGCAGTACTTC.

CDR3 sequence: CASLGGFTDTQYF. DNA of the CDR3: TGTGCCAGCCTCGGTGGGTTCACAGATACGCAGTATTTT. J is TRBJ2-3 and V is TRBV2, with unresolved D. V lost 8 bases to trimming and J lost 2 bases, with 11 bases between them. The germline V gene has CDR1 SNHLY and CDR2 FYNNEI. This CDR3 is built from 13 residues.

The CDR3 DNA sequence: TGTGCCAGCAGCTCCCGCCCGGGGTTTACCTACGAGCAGTACTTC. It is translated as CASSSRPGFTYEQYF. The V and J genes are TRBV7-3 and TRBJ2-7, with D possibly TRBD2 on 5 matching bases. The V and J ends lost 4 bases and 2 bases respectively, with 15 bases between them. The CDR3 has 15 residues. Germline V gene sequence: CDR1 SGHTA, CDR2 FQGTGA.

CDR3 coding DNA: TGTGCCAGCAGGAGGGTGGGGACCGGGGAGCTGTTTTTT. Translating it yields CASRRVGTGELFF. V is TRBV11-2 and J is TRBJ2-2, with D perhaps TRBD2 (5 bases). Germline V gene lookup returns CDR1 SGHAT and CDR2 FQNNGV. This CDR3 spans 13 amino acids. V lost 6 bases and J 5 bases, leaving 10 bases between the germline ends.

This clone has a handful of counts. The chain joins TRBV4-1 to TRBJ2-1; possible D gene TRBD2, 6 bases. CDR3 length equals 16 residues. The V gene's germline CDR1 is MGHRA and CDR2 YSYEKL. The V end lost 1 base, the J end lost 1 base, and 11 bases lay between the germline ends. The CDR3 loop reads CASSQAGDGSYNEQFF. The CDR3 nucleotides read TGCGCCAGCAGCCAAGCGGGAGACGGATCCTACAATGAGCAGTTCTTC.

CDR3 nucleotide sequence: TGTGCCAGCAGACTCGGACTAGCGGGAGGGGAGACCCAGTACTTC. Translated, it gives CASRLGLAGGETQYF. This chain links TRBV27 with TRBJ2-5, with TRBD2 matching over 15 bases. Germline values: CDR1 MNHEY, CDR2 SMNVEV (reference sequence). CDR3 length: 15 amino acids. The junction had 4 bases not matched to a gene; V was cut back by 6 bases and J by 5 bases.

This clone occurred a few times. This chain connects TRBV19 to TRBJ2-1, with 8 bases that match TRBD2. Germline CDR1 reads LNHDA; CDR2 reads SQIVND (reference sequence). The CDR3 runs to 16 residues. J lost 4 bases, V lost 7 bases, and 12 bases had no gene match. The CDR3 nucleotides read TGTGCCAGTATGCACACTAGCGGCCCCGTTTACAATGAGCAGTTCTTC. It translates to CASMHTSGPVYNEQFF.

This clone has more than one count but fewer than ten. This may come from a read error, since a much larger clone is one base off. Other DNA sequences in this sample translate to the same CDR3. The V call is TRBV4-3, the J call TRBJ1-5; D remains unclear. Germline CDR1 reads LGHNA; CDR2 reads YSLEER. V dropped 0 bases and J dropped 4 bases, with 4 bases sitting between them. CDR3 size: 13 residues. CDR3: CASSQDRNQPQHF. Written as DNA, the CDR3 is TGCGCCAGCAGCCAAGACAGAAATCAGCCCCAGCATTTT.

J is TRBJ1-2 and V is TRBV7-2; no clear D gene. V was shortened by 0 bases and J by 2 bases, with 7 bases between the two germline ends. Per germline, CDR1 SGHTA and CDR2 FQGNSA. The CDR3 extends over 14 amino acids. CDR3 sequence: CASSLAPVNYGYTF. CDR3 nucleotides: TGTGCCAGCAGCTTAGCGCCAGTCAACTATGGCTACACCTTC.

The chain has TRBV7-9 and TRBJ1-5; 7 bases match TRBD1. Germline V gene lookup returns CDR1 SEHNR and CDR2 FQNEAQ (reference sequence). The J segment lost 4 bases and the V segment lost 5 bases, leaving 11 bases of the junction unmatched. CDR3 length: 16 amino acids. The CDR3 spells CASSPGDRVRNQPQHF. The DNA for the CDR3 is TGTGCCAGCAGCCCAGGAGACAGGGTACGGAATCAGCCCCAGCATTTT.

The chain is built from TRBV5-1 and TRBJ1-6, with a possible D match to TRBD1 (5 bases). Germline CDR1 and CDR2: SGHRS and YFSETQ. The CDR3 runs 16 residues. V dropped 4 bases and J dropped 4 bases, with 15 bases sitting between them. CDR3 DNA: TGCGCCAGCAGCCCGGGGGTAGGGACTTATAATTCACCCCTCCACTTT. As protein: CASSPGVGTYNSPLHF.

A few counts support this clone. The chain uses TRBV28 and TRBJ2-6; D uncertain. Trimming stripped 2 bases from V and 0 bases from J, with 8 bases between. CDR1 is MDHEN, CDR2 SYDVKM, per germline. The CDR3 length is 16 residues. The CDR3 reads CASSLGYTSGANVLTF. The CDR3 DNA sequence: TGTGCCAGCAGTTTAGGGTATACCTCTGGGGCCAACGTCCTGACTTTC.

The chain recombines TRBV4-1 with TRBJ1-5; D is unclear. Looked up from germline, CDR1 is MGHRA and CDR2 is YSYEKL. CDR3 size: 13 residues. Deletions cut 1 base from V and 4 bases from J, with 5 bases between. Here the CDR3 DNA reads TGCGCCAGCAGCCAAGGTAGGAATCAGCCCCAGCATTTT. This sequence encodes CASSQGRNQPQHF.

This chain joins TRBV25-1 and TRBJ2-7, with 8 nucleotides matching TRBD1. The germline V gene encodes CDR1 MGHDK and CDR2 SYGVNS. This CDR3 has 13 amino acids. V was pared by 5 bases and J by 3 bases, with 3 bases of the junction left unmatched. The CDR3 nucleotides are TGTGCCAGCAGTTCTGACAGGGGCTACGAGCAGTACTTC. This gives the protein CASSSDRGYEQYF.